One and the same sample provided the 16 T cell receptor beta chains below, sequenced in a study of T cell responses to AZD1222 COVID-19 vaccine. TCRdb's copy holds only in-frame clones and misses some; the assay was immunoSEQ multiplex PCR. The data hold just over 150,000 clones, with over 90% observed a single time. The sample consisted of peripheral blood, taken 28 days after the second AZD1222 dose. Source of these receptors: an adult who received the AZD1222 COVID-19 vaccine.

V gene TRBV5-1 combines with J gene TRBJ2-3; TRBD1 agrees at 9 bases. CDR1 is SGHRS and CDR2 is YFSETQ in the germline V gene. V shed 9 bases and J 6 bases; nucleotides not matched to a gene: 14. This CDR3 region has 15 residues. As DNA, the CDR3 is TGCGCCACCAAGCCCGGGACAGGGAAACCCGATACGCAGTATTTT. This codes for CATKPGTGKPDTQYF.

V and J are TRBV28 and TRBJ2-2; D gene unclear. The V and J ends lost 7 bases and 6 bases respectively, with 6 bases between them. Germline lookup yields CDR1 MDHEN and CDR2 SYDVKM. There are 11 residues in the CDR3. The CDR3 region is CASTSAGELFF. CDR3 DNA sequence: TGTGCCAGCACCTCGGCCGGGGAGCTGTTTTTT.

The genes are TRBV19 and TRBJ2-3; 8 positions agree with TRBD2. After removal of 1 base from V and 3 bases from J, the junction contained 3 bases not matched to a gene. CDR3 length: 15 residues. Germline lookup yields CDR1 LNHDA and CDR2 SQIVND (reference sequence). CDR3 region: CASSIVAGGTDTQYF. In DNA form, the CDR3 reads TGTGCCAGTAGTATAGTCGCGGGGGGTACAGATACGCAGTATTTT.

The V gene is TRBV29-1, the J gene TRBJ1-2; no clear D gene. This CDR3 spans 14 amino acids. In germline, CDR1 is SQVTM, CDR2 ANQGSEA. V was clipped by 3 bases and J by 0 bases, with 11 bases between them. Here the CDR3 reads CSVDFGPTNYGYTF. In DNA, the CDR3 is TGCAGCGTTGATTTCGGGCCAACTAACTATGGCTACACCTTC.

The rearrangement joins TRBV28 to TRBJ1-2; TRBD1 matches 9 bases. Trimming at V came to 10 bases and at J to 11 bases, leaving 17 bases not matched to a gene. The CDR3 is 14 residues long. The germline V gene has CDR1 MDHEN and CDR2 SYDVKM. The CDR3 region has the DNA TGTGCCATCCAGGAGGGACAGGGAAGGATGGGGTACACCTTC. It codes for CAIQEGQGRMGYTF.

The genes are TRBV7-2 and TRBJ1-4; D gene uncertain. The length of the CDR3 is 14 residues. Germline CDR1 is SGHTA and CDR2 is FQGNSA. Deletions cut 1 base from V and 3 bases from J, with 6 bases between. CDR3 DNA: TGTGCCAGCAGCTTAGTCTGGTCTAATGAAAAACTGTTTTTT. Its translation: CASSLVWSNEKLFF.

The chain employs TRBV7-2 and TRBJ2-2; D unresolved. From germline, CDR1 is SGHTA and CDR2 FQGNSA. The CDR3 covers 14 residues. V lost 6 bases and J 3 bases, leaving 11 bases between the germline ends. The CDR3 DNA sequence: TGTGCCAGCAGTAAAGGTGTTTACACCGGGGAGCTGTTTTTT. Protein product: CASSKGVYTGELFF. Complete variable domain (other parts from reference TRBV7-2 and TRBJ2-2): GAGVSQSPSNKVTEKGKDVELRCDPISGHTALYWYRQSLGQGLEFLIYFQGNSAPDKSGLPSDRFSAERTGGSVSTLTIQRTQQEDSAVYLCASSKGVYTGELFFGEGSRLTVL.

In DNA, the CDR3 is TGTGCCACCAGCGGACTCAGACAGGGTCCCACAGATACGCAGTATTTT. It codes for CATSGLRQGPTDTQYF. The chain has TRBV15 and TRBJ2-3; TRBD1 matches at 7 bases. V lost 5 bases to trimming and J lost 2 bases; unmatched junction nucleotides: 10. This CDR3 is 16 amino acids long. Germline V gene sequence: CDR1 LNHNV, CDR2 YYDKDF (reference sequence). The full variable domain, its missing parts supplied by reference TRBV15 and TRBJ2-3, is DAMVIQNPRYQVTQFGKPVTLSCSQTLNHNVMYWYQQKSSQAPKLLFHYYDKDFNNEADTPDNFQSRRPNTSFCFLDIRSPGLGDTAMYLCATSGLRQGPTDTQYFGPGTRLTVL.

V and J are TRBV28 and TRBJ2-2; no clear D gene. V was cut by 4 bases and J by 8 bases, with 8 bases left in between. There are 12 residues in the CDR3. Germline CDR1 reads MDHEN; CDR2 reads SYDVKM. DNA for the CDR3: TGTGCCAGCAGTTCCTCTGTGGGGGAGCTGTTTTTT. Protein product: CASSSSVGELFF. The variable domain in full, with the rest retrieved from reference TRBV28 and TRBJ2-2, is DVKVTQSSRYLVKRTGEKVFLECVQDMDHENMFWYRQDPGLGLRLIYFSYDVKMKEKGDIPEGYSVSREKKERFSLILESASTNQTSMYLCASSSSVGELFFGEGSRLTVL.

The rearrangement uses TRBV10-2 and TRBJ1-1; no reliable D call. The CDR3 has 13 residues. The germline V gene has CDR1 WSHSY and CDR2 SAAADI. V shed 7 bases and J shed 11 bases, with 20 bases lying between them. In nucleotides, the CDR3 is TGCGCCAGCATCCCCGAAGTCGCCCAACGGGCTTTCTTT. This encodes CASIPEVAQRAFF.

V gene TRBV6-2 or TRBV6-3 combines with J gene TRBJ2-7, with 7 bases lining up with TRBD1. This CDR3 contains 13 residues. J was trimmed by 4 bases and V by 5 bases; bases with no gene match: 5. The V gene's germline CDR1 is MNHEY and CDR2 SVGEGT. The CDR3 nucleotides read TGTGCCAGCAGTCCGGGACAGAGATACGAGCAGTACTTC. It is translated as CASSPGQRYEQYF.

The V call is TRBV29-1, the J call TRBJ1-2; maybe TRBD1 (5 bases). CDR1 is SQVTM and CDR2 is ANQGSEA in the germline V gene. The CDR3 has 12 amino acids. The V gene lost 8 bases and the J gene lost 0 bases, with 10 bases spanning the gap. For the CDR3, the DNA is TGCAGCACCCGGGGGACTAACTATGGCTACACCTTC. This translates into CSTRGTNYGYTF.

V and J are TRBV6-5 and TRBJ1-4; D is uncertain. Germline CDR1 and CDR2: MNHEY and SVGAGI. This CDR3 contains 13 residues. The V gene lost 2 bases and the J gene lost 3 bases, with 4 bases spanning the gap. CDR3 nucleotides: TGTGCCAGCAGTTACAGGGCTAATGAAAAACTGTTTTTT. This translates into CASSYRANEKLFF.

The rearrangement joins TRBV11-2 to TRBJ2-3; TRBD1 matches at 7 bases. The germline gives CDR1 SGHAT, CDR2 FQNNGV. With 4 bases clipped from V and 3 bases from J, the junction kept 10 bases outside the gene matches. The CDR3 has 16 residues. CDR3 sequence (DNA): TGTGCCAGCAGCTCGACAGGGTATGGTCGGACAGATACGCAGTATTTT. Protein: CASSSTGYGRTDTQYF.

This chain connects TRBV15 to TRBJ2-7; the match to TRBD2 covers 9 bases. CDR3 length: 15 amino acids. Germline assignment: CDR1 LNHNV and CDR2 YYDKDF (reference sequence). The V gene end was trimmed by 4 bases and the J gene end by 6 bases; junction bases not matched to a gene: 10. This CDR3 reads CATSTRTSAGAEQYF. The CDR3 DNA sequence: TGTGCCACCAGCACTAGGACTAGCGCGGGGGCCGAGCAGTACTTC.

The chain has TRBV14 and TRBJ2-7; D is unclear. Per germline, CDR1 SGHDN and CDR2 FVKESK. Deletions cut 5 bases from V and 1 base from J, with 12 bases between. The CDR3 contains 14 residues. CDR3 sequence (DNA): TGTGCCAGCAGCTTCTCAGTCTTATCCTACGAGCAGTACTTC. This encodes CASSFSVLSYEQYF.